This T cell receptor beta chain was captured in a study of shared clonotypes between healthy human individuals. Turning to the study itself: Each donor contributed plates that comprised three CD4 naive, three CD4 memory, two CD8 naive and one CD8 memory.

The CDR3 consists of 15 residues. The germline CDR1 and CDR2 sequences are SGHNT and YYREEE (reference sequence). Trimming removed 4 bases at V and 0 bases at J, with 14 bases between. Points on this clone: As yet, its antigen is unknown.

A deep-level run was used for the assay. Profiled with immunoSEQ multiplex PCR; TCRdb holds only in-frame clones, not every one. Among around 2.5 million clones listed, more than 85% were seen once. Findings and limits, study-wide: Compared with clonotypes that all four donors shared, non-shared clonotypes had lower generation probabilities. A small donor pool kept down the genetic and exposure-history diversity that was represented.

The sample consisted of naive CD4+ T cells from PBMCs. Subset meaning: CD45RA+ positively selected. The chain is built from TRBV5-4 and TRBJ2-7; D may be TRBD1 (5 bases). The source is a man between 18 and 29 years old in good health. Some clones in this sample may be carry-over from other donors' samples. The DNA for the CDR3 is TGTGCCAGCAGCCTTCAGGGCGGCGTCTCCTACGAGCAGTACTTC. Its protein product is CASSLQGGVSYEQYF.